The rows below give T cell receptor beta chains drawn from one sample of a study of response to subunit inactivated influenza vaccine. MiXCR, run by TCRdb on the RT-PCR reads, gives a single entry per CDR3 protein. Found here are a few hundred thousand distinct CDR3 sequences, 13% to 15% of them singletons; the top ten hold around 10%. This specimen consisted of PBMCs from blood, obtained 12 days after vaccination. Source of these receptors: a man aged 45-65 years who received an inactivated influenza vaccine. The conserved cysteine and the conserved F or W are not part of the CDR3 here. The order of the fields is V gene, CDR3 length, J gene, CDR3 protein.

TRBV12-3/TRBV12-4	12	TRBJ2-7	ASRRSSGGYEQY
TRBV18	12	TRBJ2-7	ASSPGDMPYEQY
TRBV15	13	TRBJ2-7	ATSRGDSSSYEQY
TRBV29-1	12	TRBJ2-4	SVSRGQSKNIQY
TRBV10-3	15	TRBJ2-2	AISESSPGGDTGELF
TRBV4-1	13	TRBJ1-2	ASSQDVRSNYGYT
TRBV28	13	TRBJ2-5	ASNIRRTPKETQY
TRBV6-5	14	TRBJ1-1	ASSFGVRVPRTEAF
TRBV6-2/TRBV6-3	12	TRBJ1-6	ASSIGTANSPLH
TRBV5-1	14	TRBJ1-2	ASSLDGTVANYGYT
TRBV20-1	14	TRBJ2-7	SARDRQGAGSYEQY
TRBV7-2	9	TRBJ2-5	ASSYGGIQY
TRBV29-1	11	TRBJ2-2	SVEQRRAGELF
TRBV7-9	13	TRBJ2-6	ASSLLFSGANVLT
TRBV19	14	TRBJ1-1	ASSIERGVRRTEAF
TRBV4-1	10	TRBJ2-1	ASSQESNEQF